The sequence of this T cell receptor beta chain was determined in a study of T-cell reconstitution after alpha-beta-depleted transplantation in children. Whole-study findings and limits: In patients about two months after transplant, alpha-beta T cells reportedly arose from several hundred expanded graft clones. T-cell numbers and diversity, one year after transplant, stemmed largely from T cells that were newly produced.

The CDR3 totals 14 residues. Trimming shortened V by 2 bases and J by 0 bases, and 9 bases separated the two germline ends. Germline values: CDR1 DFQATT, CDR2 SNEGSKA (reference sequence). A word on this clonotype: Its antigen is undetermined.

Researchers prepared the TCRbeta library using unique molecular identifiers, the study reports. TCRdb analysed the PCR reads with MiXCR anew, one entry per CDR3 protein. The sample contains approximately 650,000 distinct CDR3 sequences, 10% to 15% of which appear only once. This chain connects TRBV20-1 to TRBJ2-3; D is possibly TRBD2 (5 bases). This receptor was taken from a girl between 2 and 10 years old with congenital amegakaryocytic thrombocytopenia, due to receive a stem cell transplant. The sample in question was PBMCs, obtained before TCRalphabeta/CD19-depleted stem cell transplant. The CDR3 reads CSARSGISTDTQYF. The DNA for the CDR3 is TGCAGTGCTAGAAGCGGAATTAGCACAGATACGCAGTATTTT.